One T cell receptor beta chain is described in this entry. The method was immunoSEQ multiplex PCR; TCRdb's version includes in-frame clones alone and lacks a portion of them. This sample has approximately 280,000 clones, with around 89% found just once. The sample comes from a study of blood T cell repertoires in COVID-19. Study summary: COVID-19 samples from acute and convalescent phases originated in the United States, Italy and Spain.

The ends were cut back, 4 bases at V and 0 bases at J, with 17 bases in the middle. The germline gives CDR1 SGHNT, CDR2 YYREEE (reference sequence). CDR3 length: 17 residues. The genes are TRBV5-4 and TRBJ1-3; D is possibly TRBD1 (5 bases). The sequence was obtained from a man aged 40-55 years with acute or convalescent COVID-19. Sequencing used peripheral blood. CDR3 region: CASSTRPGLISGNTIYF. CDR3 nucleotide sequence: TGTGCCAGCAGCACCCGACCGGGACTTATCTCTGGAAACACCATATATTTT.